The 7 T cell receptor beta chains below come from one sample, sequenced in a study of blood T cell repertoires in COVID-19. Assay used: immunoSEQ multiplex PCR; TCRdb lists only in-frame clones, some missing. The data contain 450,000 or so clones, approximately 89% of them singletons. The sequenced material came from peripheral blood. These receptor sequences come from a man between 18 and 35 years old with COVID-19, enrolled during active disease.

The chain carries TRBV5-1 and TRBJ1-1, with D maybe TRBD1 (6 bases). V was trimmed by 0 bases and J by 1 base, leaving 10 bases between them. This CDR3 contains 15 residues. Germline V gene lookup returns CDR1 SGHRS and CDR2 YFSETQ. The CDR3 region is CASSLGGQKNTEAFF. The CDR3 DNA reads TGCGCCAGCAGCTTGGGTGGACAGAAGAACACTGAAGCTTTCTTT.

This sequence joins TRBV6-5 and TRBJ1-1; no reliable D call. V was shortened by 5 bases and J by 0 bases, with 7 bases between the two germline ends. The V gene's germline CDR1 is MNHEY and CDR2 SVGAGI. The CDR3 is 13 amino acids. The CDR3: CASSMTMNTEAFF. The CDR3 DNA sequence: TGTGCCAGCAGTATGACTATGAACACTGAAGCTTTCTTT.

The chain employs TRBV30 and TRBJ2-6; TRBD1 is a possible D gene (5 bases). The length of the CDR3 is 14 residues. Per germline, CDR1 GTSNPN and CDR2 SVGIG (reference sequence). V was shortened by 8 bases and J by 0 bases, with 11 bases between the two germline ends. The CDR3 loop reads CATDSASGANVLTF. CDR3 nucleotide sequence: TGTGCCACCGACAGTGCCTCTGGGGCCAACGTCCTGACTTTC.

The chain joins TRBV3-1 (or the pseudogene TRBV3-2) to TRBJ2-1, with 7 bases that match TRBD2. CDR1 LGHDT and CDR2 YNNKEL come from the germline V gene (reference sequence). With 0 bases clipped from V and 5 bases from J, the junction kept 13 bases outside the gene matches. The CDR3 contains 18 residues. The CDR3 reads CASSQDFTGRGLDNEQFF. For the CDR3, the DNA is TGTGCCAGCAGCCAAGACTTTACCGGGCGGGGGTTAGACAATGAGCAGTTCTTC.

The V call is TRBV4-1, the J call TRBJ2-2; TRBD1 is a possible D gene (5 bases). The germline CDR1 and CDR2 sequences are MGHRA and YSYEKL. The CDR3 is 16 amino acids. With 4 bases removed from V and 0 bases from J, the gap between germline ends came to 12 bases. CDR3 loop: CASSRGTVTNTGELFF. CDR3 nucleotide sequence: TGCGCCAGCAGCCGGGGCACCGTGACGAACACCGGGGAGCTGTTTTTT.

This clone turned up a few times. This chain connects TRBV10-1 to TRBJ1-2; a weak D match, TRBD1 (6 bases). Germline loops: CDR1 WNHNN, CDR2 SYGVQD (reference sequence). V was clipped by 6 bases and J by 7 bases, with 9 bases between them. The CDR3 length is 11 residues. The CDR3 protein is CASRTGSGYTF. CDR3 nucleotides: TGCGCCAGCAGAACAGGGTCTGGCTACACCTTC.

The DNA for the CDR3 is TGTGCCAGCAGCTATCGCAGGAGCGGAGGCACAGATACGCAGTATTTT. The encoded protein is CASSYRRSGGTDTQYF. This chain connects TRBV7-6 to TRBJ2-3, with a weak D call TRBD2 (5 bases). Deletions cut 4 bases from V and 1 base from J, with 15 bases between. Germline V lookup: CDR1 SGHVS, CDR2 FNYEAQ. There are 16 residues in the CDR3.